These 18 T cell receptor beta chains share one sample of origin, sequenced in a study of shared clonotypes between healthy human individuals. Method: immunoSEQ multiplex PCR; TCRdb's copy keeps in-frame clones and lacks some. The repertoire has approximately 1.5 million clones, approximately 98.5% of them found once; the top ten carry around 0.33%. Sequencing was done on a sample of naive CD4+ T cells sorted from blood. Specified subset: CD45RA+ positively selected. These receptors all stem from a young man in good health.

This sequence joins TRBV18 and TRBJ2-1; 7 nucleotides agree with TRBD2. Germline V CDR1 and CDR2: KGHSH, LQKENI. The CDR3 has 15 amino acids. Trimming cost V 4 bases and J 4 bases; bases outside gene matches: 7. This CDR3 reads CASSQEAGVYNEQFF. CDR3 sequence (DNA): TGTGCCAGCTCACAGGAGGCGGGAGTTTACAATGAGCAGTTCTTC.

For this clone: This same CDR3 is encoded by further DNA sequences in the sample. J is TRBJ2-7 and V is TRBV7-6; possible D gene TRBD1, 5 bases. This CDR3 contains 14 residues. V lost 1 base and J lost 3, with 10 bases in between. Germline V gives CDR1 SGHVS, CDR2 FNYEAQ. The CDR3 DNA follows: TGTGCCAGCAGCTTAGGGGGCCAGGGCTACGAGCAGTACTTC. This encodes CASSLGGQGYEQYF.

V gene TRBV2 combines with J gene TRBJ1-3; D is undetermined. From germline, CDR1 is SNHLY and CDR2 FYNNEI. Trimming removed 8 bases at V and 8 bases at J, with 10 bases between. CDR3 length: 11 residues. The CDR3 nucleotides are TGTGCCAGCGTTAAAGAAGACACCATATATTTT. Protein: CASVKEDTIYF.

This sequence joins TRBV2 and TRBJ2-7; TRBD1 aligns across 9 bases. This CDR3 comprises 14 residues. Unmatched junction bases numbered 6, after V lost 2 bases and J lost 7 bases. CDR1 and CDR2 from the germline V gene are SNHLY and FYNNEI. CDR3 coding DNA: TGTGCCAGCAGTGAAAACAGGGGGCGAGGGGAGCAGTACTTC. It is translated as CASSENRGRGEQYF.

The chain recombines TRBV7-9 with TRBJ1-3, with 8 bases aligning to TRBD1. The V gene's germline CDR1 is SEHNR and CDR2 FQNEAQ (reference sequence). The CDR3 is made up of 15 amino acids. V was pared by 8 bases and J by 4 bases, with 10 bases of the junction left unmatched. The DNA of the CDR3 is TGTGCCAGCGGTTTTACAGGGGGGCTCGGAAACACCATATATTTT. Translation gives CASGFTGGLGNTIYF.

The chain is built from TRBV7-2 and TRBJ1-5; 8 positions match TRBD1. The germline V gene has CDR1 SGHTA and CDR2 FQGNSA. CDR3 size: 16 residues. V lost 2 bases, J lost 1 base, and 4 bases stayed unmatched. CDR3 nucleotides: TGTGCCAGCAGCTTACAAGGGACAGGCAGCAATCAGCCCCAGCATTTT. It is translated as CASSLQGTGSNQPQHF.

The rearrangement joins TRBV2 to TRBJ2-7, with 9 bases lining up with TRBD2. Trimming removed 2 bases from V and 6 bases from J; junction bases left unmatched: 8. The CDR3 is made up of 15 amino acids. Looked up from germline, CDR1 is SNHLY and CDR2 is FYNNEI. The CDR3 here is CASSELAGDIGEQYF. Here the CDR3 DNA reads TGTGCCAGCAGTGAATTAGCGGGAGACATTGGCGAGCAGTACTTC.

The chain links TRBV7-2 to TRBJ1-2, with D possibly matching TRBD1 (6 bases). CDR3 length: 16 amino acids. Germline V lookup: CDR1 SGHTA, CDR2 FQGNSA. V was trimmed by 5 bases and J by 4 bases, leaving 20 bases between them. CDR3 in amino acids: CASSLLTGTAGYGYTF. The CDR3 nucleotides are TGTGCCAGCAGCCTCCTAACAGGGACCGCTGGCTATGGCTACACCTTC.

This sequence joins TRBV4-2 and TRBJ2-3; TRBD2 matches at 10 bases. This CDR3 has 18 amino acids. Germline V gene lookup returns CDR1 LGHNA and CDR2 YNFKEQ. The trim removed 0 bases at V and 3 bases at J, leaving 9 bases unmatched. The CDR3 is CASSQDRGRGLATDTQYF. CDR3 in DNA: TGTGCCAGCAGCCAAGATCGGGGCCGGGGACTAGCGACAGATACGCAGTATTTT.

The CDR3 region is CASSLDPGDSYGYTF. The CDR3 DNA is TGTGCCAGCAGCCTGGACCCTGGAGATTCCTATGGCTACACCTTC. This chain joins TRBV5-4 and TRBJ1-2, with D unresolved. Trimming left V 4 bases short and J 4 bases short, with 17 bases between. Germline CDR1 is SGHNT and CDR2 is YYREEE (reference sequence). CDR3 size: 15 residues.

The rearrangement uses TRBV6-6 and TRBJ2-3; perhaps TRBD2 as D (5 bases). Germline loops: CDR1 MNHNY, CDR2 SVGAGI (reference sequence). Trimming stripped 2 bases from V and 2 bases from J, with 14 bases between. This CDR3 has 16 residues. The CDR3 sequence: CASSYALAGATDTQYF. The DNA for the CDR3 is TGTGCCAGCAGTTACGCCCTAGCCGGAGCCACAGATACGCAGTATTTT.

This clone was picked up one time. The chain joins TRBV2 to TRBJ2-7; D call uncertain. CDR1 SNHLY and CDR2 FYNNEI come from the germline V gene. The CDR3 covers 13 residues. V was pared by 7 bases and J by 4 bases, with 14 bases between. In DNA form, the CDR3 reads TGTGCCAGCAACGCAGGCCCTCCTTACGAGCAGTACTTC. This codes for CASNAGPPYEQYF.

The chain has TRBV30 and TRBJ2-7; D gene unclear. The CDR3 totals 13 residues. Germline V gives CDR1 GTSNPN, CDR2 SVGIG (reference sequence). With 4 bases removed from V and 5 bases from J, the gap between germline ends came to 15 bases. As DNA, the CDR3 is TGTGCCTGGAAAGCCCGGAGCCCGAACGAGCAGTACTTC. As protein: CAWKARSPNEQYF.

V and J are TRBV19 and TRBJ1-2; D might be TRBD1 (6 bases). With 3 bases removed from V and 6 bases from J, the gap between germline ends came to 20 bases. Germline V gives CDR1 LNHDA, CDR2 SQIVND (reference sequence). There are 16 residues in the CDR3. Here the CDR3 reads CASSIPRLGAPHGYTF. The CDR3 DNA sequence: TGTGCCAGTAGTATCCCCCGGTTGGGGGCCCCACATGGCTACACCTTC.

This sequence joins TRBV6-1 and TRBJ2-5; D may correspond to TRBD1 or TRBD2 (5 bases each). Trimming removed 5 bases at V and 4 bases at J, with 17 bases between. The germline gives CDR1 MNHNS, CDR2 SASEGT. The CDR3 loop spans 15 amino acids. The DNA of the CDR3 is TGTGCCAGCAGTCCCCGGGACGGACAAGGAGAGACCCAGTACTTC. Its protein is CASSPRDGQGETQYF.

The V call is TRBV28, the J call TRBJ1-1; D remains unclear. The V and J ends lost 6 bases and 7 bases respectively, with 9 bases between them. The CDR3 contains 11 residues. The germline V gene encodes CDR1 MDHEN and CDR2 SYDVKM. This chain's CDR3 is CASRLYSEAFF. CDR3 nucleotide sequence: TGTGCCAGCAGACTGTACAGTGAAGCTTTCTTT.

The rearrangement links TRBV29-1 to TRBJ1-3; D is unresolved. Trimming left V 1 base short and J 2 bases short, with 6 bases between. Germline V lookup: CDR1 SQVTM, CDR2 ANQGSEA. The CDR3 runs to 13 residues. In DNA, the CDR3 is TGCAGCGTTGAAGCTGGGACTGGAAACACCATATATTTT. Translating gives CSVEAGTGNTIYF.

This chain uses TRBV19 with TRBJ2-1, with D perhaps TRBD1 or TRBD2 (5 bases each). The CDR3 loop spans 17 amino acids. The V gene's germline CDR1 is LNHDA and CDR2 SQIVND (reference sequence). Trimming removed 8 bases at V and 0 bases at J, with 20 bases between. The CDR3, as DNA: TGTGCCAGTGGAACGGGACCAGCTCGTCGCTCCTACAATGAGCAGTTCTTC. It is translated as CASGTGPARRSYNEQFF.